The rows below give T cell receptor beta chains drawn from one sample of a study of OX40 agonist ivuxolimab in advanced cancers. Clones were read by immunoSEQ multiplex PCR, and TCRdb kept only the in-frame ones, dropping some. Seen here are 85,000 to 100,000 clones, 85% to 95% observed once, and the top ten hold over 0.2%. Sequencing was performed on CD4+ or CD8+ T cells sorted from blood, taken in a trial of the OX40 agonist ivuxolimab. The receptors here all came from an adult with an advanced solid tumor such as melanoma, head and neck, liver or kidney cancer. Both conserved end residues are part of each CDR3. Each record gives: J gene, clone size, V gene, D gene, CDR3 DNA, CDR3 protein. The D gene is left open where the match is weak. The size field is filled for only some rows; it gives once, few, many or a size class.

>TRBJ2-2|few|TRBV6-1|NA
TGTGCCAGCAGTCCTGACACCGGGGAGCTGTTTTTT
CASSPDTGELFF
>TRBJ2-1|few|TRBV11-2|NA
TGTGCCAGCAGGATGCTTAGGGGAAGGACCTACAATGAGCAGTTCTTC
CASRMLRGRTYNEQFF
>TRBJ1-5|NA|TRBV4-2|NA
TGTGCCAGCAGCCCCCAGGCCAGCAATAGCAATCAGCCCCAGCATTTT
CASSPQASNSNQPQHF
>TRBJ2-3|NA|TRBV5-5|NA
TGTGCCAGCAGCTCAGTGGACCTCACAGATACGCAGTATTTT
CASSSVDLTDTQYF
>TRBJ2-1|once|TRBV5-1|NA
TGCGCCAGCAGCTTGGACAGGGTGGCCCCGTACAATGAGCAGTTCTTC
CASSLDRVAPYNEQFF
>TRBJ2-1|NA|TRBV29-1|TRBD2
TGCAGCGCCGCCCTATGGGCTAGCGGGATCTACAATGAGCAGTTCTTC
CSAALWASGIYNEQFF
>TRBJ1-5|NA|TRBV28|NA
TGTGCCAGCAGTTTTGAGGGTTTGAGCAATCAGCCCCAGCATTTT
CASSFEGLSNQPQHF
>TRBJ2-3|NA|TRBV25-1|NA
TGTGCCAGCAGTGAATTAGGCGGGATCCCCACAGATACGCAGTATTTT
CASSELGGIPTDTQYF
>TRBJ2-1|NA|TRBV6-4|NA
TGTGCCAGCAGTGGGGGGGAAGCGCAGTTCTTC
CASSGGEAQFF
>TRBJ1-2|NA|TRBV6-5|NA
TGTGCCAGCACCAACGGGAGGATCTATGGCTACACCTTC
CASTNGRIYGYTF
>TRBJ1-5|NA|TRBV7-8|NA
TGTGCCAGCAGCTTAGAGGGGGATGGGGATAGCAATCAGCCCCAGCATTTT
CASSLEGDGDSNQPQHF
>TRBJ1-6|NA|TRBV6-6|NA
TGTGCCAGCAGTTACTCGCTGAATTCACCCCTCCACTTT
CASSYSLNSPLHF
>TRBJ1-2|NA|TRBV5-4|NA
TGTGCCAGCAGCTCCGGGGCTCCTTACTATGGCTACACCTTC
CASSSGAPYYGYTF
>TRBJ1-1|NA|TRBV6-6|NA
TGTGCCAGCAGTAACCCCAGGGGCGAGAACACTGAAGCTTTCTTT
CASSNPRGENTEAFF
>TRBJ1-3|NA|TRBV4-1|NA
TGCGCCAGCAGCCAAGCTTGGAACTCTGGAAACACCATATATTTT
CASSQAWNSGNTIYF
>TRBJ2-3|NA|TRBV9|NA
TGTGCCAGCAGCGCCTTTAAGACTAGCACAGATACGCAGTATTTT
CASSAFKTSTDTQYF
>TRBJ1-1|NA|TRBV7-2|NA
TGTGCCAGCAGCACCGAGAGAAACACTGAAGCTTTCTTT
CASSTERNTEAFF
>TRBJ1-5|NA|TRBV7-8|TRBD1
TGTGCCAGCAGCTTATTGGGACAGTTGTACGATCAGCCCCAGCATTTT
CASSLLGQLYDQPQHF
>TRBJ2-5|NA|TRBV15|NA
TGTGCCACCAGCTGGTCACAAGAGACCCAGTACTTC
CATSWSQETQYF
>TRBJ1-4|NA|TRBV7-9|NA
TGTGCCAGCAGCTTGTTACCGACAAATGAAAAACTGTTTTTT
CASSLLPTNEKLFF
>TRBJ2-1|NA|TRBV4-2|TRBD2
TGTGCCAGCAGCGAACTAGCGGGAGTTTTAGGTGAGCAGTTCTTC
CASSELAGVLGEQFF
>TRBJ1-1|few|TRBV20-1|NA
TGCAGTGCTAGAGGGAACACTGAAGCTTTCTTT
CSARGNTEAFF
>TRBJ1-6|NA|TRBV2|TRBD1
TGTGCCAGCAGCAGGGACAGTCATTCACCCCTCCACTTT
CASSRDSHSPLHF
>TRBJ1-2|NA|TRBV5-4|TRBD1
TGTGCCAGCAGCTTCCGGGACAGGGGCCGCTACACCTTC
CASSFRDRGRYTF